This T cell receptor beta chain was captured in a study of cytotoxic CD8 clonotypes in ibrutinib-treated CLL. Libraries were prepared by immunoSEQ multiplex PCR; TCRdb keeps only in-frame clonotypes and omits some of them. In the table there are about 130,000 clones, 80% to 90% of which are singletons. Notes on the study in general: Exceeding age-matched healthy donors, baseline clonality also tracked the counts of circulating CD8+ T cells.

Trimming removed 4 bases from V and 3 bases from J, with 12 bases in between. Germline V lookup: CDR1 SGHDN, CDR2 FVKESK. This CDR3 region has 14 residues. A word on this clone: What it binds is unknown.

This rearrangement joins TRBV14 to TRBJ2-5, with D unclear. The sample here was PBMCs, taken after 24 months of ibrutinib treatment. This receptor was taken from a human donor with chronic lymphocytic leukemia. CDR3 sequence: CASSPVRIEETQYF. CDR3 nucleotide sequence: TGTGCCAGCAGCCCCGTTCGGATCGAAGAGACCCAGTACTTC.